This T cell receptor (beta chain) emerged from a study of T cell responses to AZD1222 COVID-19 vaccine. For the study at large: Second-dose schedules of about 4 or about 12 weeks were combined.

This clone was seen a single time. The antigen is undetermined. Notes on the study in general: White British donors predominated, females outnumbered males, and clonal diversity was possibly underestimated. Baseline antibody screening turned up just six seropositive AZD1222 recipients.

Data came from immunoSEQ multiplex PCR; TCRdb stores just in-frame clones and leaves some out. The sample shows more than 150,000 clones, 80% to 90% of them seen only once. The CDR3 length is 13 residues. The junction had 4 bases not matched to a gene; V was cut back by 5 bases and J by 4 bases. CDR1 is SGHNT and CDR2 is YYREEE in the germline V gene (reference sequence). This chain connects TRBV5-4 to TRBJ1-2, with 8 bases lining up with TRBD1. The sample here was peripheral blood, taken on day 0 of AZD1222 vaccination. This TCR was sampled from an adult in good health. CDR3 nucleotides: TGTGCCAGCAGTGGACAGGGCCCCTATGGCTACACCTTC. It encodes CASSGQGPYGYTF. Combining the CDR3 with reference TRBV5-4 and TRBJ1-2 gives the whole variable domain ETGVTQSPTHLIKTRGQQVTLRCSSQSGHNTVSWYQQALGQGPQFIFQYYREEENGRGNFPPRFSGLQFPNYSSELNVNALELDDSALYLCASSGQGPYGYTFGSGTRLTVV.